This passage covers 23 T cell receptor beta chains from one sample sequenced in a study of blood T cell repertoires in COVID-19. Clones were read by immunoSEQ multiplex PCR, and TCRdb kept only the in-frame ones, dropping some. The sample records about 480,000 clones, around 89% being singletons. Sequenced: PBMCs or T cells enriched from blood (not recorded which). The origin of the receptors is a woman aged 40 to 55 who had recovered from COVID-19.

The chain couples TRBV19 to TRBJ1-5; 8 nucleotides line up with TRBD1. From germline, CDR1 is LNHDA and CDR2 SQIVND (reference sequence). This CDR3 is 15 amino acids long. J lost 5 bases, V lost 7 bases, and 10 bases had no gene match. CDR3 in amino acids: CASTQDREGDQPQHF. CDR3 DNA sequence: TGTGCCAGTACCCAGGACAGGGAAGGAGATCAGCCCCAGCATTTT.

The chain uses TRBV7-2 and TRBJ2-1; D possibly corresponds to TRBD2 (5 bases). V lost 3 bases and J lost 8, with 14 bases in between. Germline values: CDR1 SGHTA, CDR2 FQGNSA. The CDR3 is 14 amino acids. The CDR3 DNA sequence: TGTGCCAGCAGCTTCGTCGGCGGGTCAGATGAGCAGTTCTTC. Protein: CASSFVGGSDEQFF.

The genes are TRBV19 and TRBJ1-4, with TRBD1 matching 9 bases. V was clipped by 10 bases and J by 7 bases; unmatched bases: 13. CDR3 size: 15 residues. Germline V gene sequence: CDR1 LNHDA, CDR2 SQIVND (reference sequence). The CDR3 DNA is TGTGCCACCGAAAAGGACAGGGGACGGGGTGAAAAACTGTTTTTT. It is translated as CATEKDRGRGEKLFF.

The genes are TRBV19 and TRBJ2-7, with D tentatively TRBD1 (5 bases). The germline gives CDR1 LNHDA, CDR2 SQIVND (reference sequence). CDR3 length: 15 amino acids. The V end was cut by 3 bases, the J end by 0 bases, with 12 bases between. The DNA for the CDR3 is TGTGCCAGTAGTATCTCTCCCAGGGACTCCTACGAGCAGTACTTC. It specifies CASSISPRDSYEQYF.

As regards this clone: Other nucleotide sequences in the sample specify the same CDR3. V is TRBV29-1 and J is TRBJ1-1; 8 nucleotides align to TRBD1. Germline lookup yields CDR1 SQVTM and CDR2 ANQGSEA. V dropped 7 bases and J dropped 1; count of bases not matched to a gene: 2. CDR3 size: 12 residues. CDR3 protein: CSGGQGNTEAFF. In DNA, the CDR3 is TGCAGCGGTGGACAGGGGAACACTGAAGCTTTCTTT.

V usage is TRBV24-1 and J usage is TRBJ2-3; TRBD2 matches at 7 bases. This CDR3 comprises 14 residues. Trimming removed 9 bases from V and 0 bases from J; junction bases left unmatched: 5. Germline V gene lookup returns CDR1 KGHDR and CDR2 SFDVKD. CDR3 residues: CATRNSGSTDTQYF. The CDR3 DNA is TGTGCCACCCGTAATAGCGGGAGCACAGATACGCAGTATTTT.

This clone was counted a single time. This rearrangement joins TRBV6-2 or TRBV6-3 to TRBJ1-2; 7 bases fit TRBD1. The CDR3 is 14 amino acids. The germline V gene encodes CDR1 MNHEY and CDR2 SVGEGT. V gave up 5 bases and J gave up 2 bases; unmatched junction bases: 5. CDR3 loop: CASSQDRANYGYTF. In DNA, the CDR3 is TGTGCCAGCAGTCAAGACAGGGCGAACTATGGCTACACCTTC.

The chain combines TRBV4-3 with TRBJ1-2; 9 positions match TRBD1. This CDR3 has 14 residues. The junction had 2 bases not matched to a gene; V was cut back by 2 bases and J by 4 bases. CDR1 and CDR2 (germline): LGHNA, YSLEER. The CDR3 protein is CASSQQGQGYGYTF. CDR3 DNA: TGCGCCAGCAGCCAACAGGGACAGGGCTATGGCTACACCTTC.

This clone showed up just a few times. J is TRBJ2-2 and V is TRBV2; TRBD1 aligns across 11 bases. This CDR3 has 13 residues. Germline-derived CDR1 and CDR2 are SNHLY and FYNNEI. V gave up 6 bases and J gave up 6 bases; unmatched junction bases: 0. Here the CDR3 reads CASRGQGAGELFF. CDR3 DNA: TGTGCCAGCAGGGGACAGGGGGCCGGGGAGCTGTTTTTT.

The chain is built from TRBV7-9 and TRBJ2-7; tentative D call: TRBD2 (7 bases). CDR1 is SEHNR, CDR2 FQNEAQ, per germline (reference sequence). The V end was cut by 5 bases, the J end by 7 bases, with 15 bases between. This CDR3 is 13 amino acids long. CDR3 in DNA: TGTGCCAGCAGCCGGCGGGGGCTTAGAGAGCAGTACTTC. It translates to CASSRRGLREQYF.

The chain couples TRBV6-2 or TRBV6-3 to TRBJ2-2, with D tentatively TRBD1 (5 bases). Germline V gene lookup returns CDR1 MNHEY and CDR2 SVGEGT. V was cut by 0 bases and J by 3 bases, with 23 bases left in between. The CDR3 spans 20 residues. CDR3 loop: CASSYSSRLGPLTDTGELFF. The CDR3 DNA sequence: TGTGCCAGCAGTTACTCCTCTCGCTTGGGGCCATTGACTGACACCGGGGAGCTGTTTTTT.

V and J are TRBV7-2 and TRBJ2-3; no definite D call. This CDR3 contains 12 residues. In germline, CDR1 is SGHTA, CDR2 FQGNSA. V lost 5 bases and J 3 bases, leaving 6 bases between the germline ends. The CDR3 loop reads CASSHRTDTQYF. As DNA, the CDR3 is TGTGCCAGCAGCCATAGAACAGATACGCAGTATTTT.

Here the CDR3 reads CASSDISGRPTYEQYF. The CDR3 DNA is TGCGCCAGCAGTGACATTAGCGGGAGGCCGACCTACGAGCAGTACTTC. The gene calls are TRBV10-1 and TRBJ2-7; 10 bases agree with TRBD2. Germline CDR1 and CDR2: WNHNN and SYGVQD (reference sequence). V was clipped by 3 bases and J by 2 bases; unmatched bases: 7. The CDR3 has 16 residues.

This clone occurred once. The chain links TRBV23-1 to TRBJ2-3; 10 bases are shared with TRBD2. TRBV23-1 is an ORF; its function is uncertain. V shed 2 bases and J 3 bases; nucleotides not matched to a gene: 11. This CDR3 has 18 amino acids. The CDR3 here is CASSQKRLAGLGTDTQYF. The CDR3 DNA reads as TGCGCCAGCAGTCAAAAAAGACTAGCGGGCCTTGGTACAGATACGCAGTATTTT.

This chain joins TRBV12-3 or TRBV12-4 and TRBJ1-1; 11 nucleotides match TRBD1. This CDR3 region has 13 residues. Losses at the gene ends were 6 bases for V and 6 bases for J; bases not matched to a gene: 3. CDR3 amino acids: CASRRTGGPEAFF. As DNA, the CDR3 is TGTGCCAGCAGGAGGACAGGGGGCCCTGAAGCTTTCTTT.

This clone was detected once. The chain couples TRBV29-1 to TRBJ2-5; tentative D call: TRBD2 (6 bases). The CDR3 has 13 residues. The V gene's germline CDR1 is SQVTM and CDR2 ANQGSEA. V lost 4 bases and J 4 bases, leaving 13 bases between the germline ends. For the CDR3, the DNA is TGCAGCGTTGTAGTCGGGAGAGGAGAGACCCAGTACTTC. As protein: CSVVVGRGETQYF.

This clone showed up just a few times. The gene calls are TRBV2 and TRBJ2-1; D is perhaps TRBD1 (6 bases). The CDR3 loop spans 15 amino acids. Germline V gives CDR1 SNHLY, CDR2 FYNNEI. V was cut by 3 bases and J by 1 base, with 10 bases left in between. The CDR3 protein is CASSESGQSYNEQFF. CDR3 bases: TGTGCCAGCAGTGAGAGCGGACAGTCCTACAATGAGCAGTTCTTC.

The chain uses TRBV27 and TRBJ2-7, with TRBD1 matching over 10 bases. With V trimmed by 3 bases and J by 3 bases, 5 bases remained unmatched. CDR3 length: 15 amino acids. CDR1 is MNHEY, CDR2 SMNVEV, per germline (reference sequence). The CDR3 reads CASSFGTGVSYEQYF. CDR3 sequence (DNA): TGTGCCAGCAGTTTCGGGACAGGGGTTAGCTACGAGCAGTACTTC.

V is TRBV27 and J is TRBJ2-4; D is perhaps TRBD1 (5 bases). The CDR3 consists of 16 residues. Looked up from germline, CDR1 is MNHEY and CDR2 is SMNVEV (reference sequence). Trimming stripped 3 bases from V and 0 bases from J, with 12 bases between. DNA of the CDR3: TGTGCCAGCAGTTTCTCGTCCCAGGGAGCCAAAAACATTCAGTACTTC. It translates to CASSFSSQGAKNIQYF.

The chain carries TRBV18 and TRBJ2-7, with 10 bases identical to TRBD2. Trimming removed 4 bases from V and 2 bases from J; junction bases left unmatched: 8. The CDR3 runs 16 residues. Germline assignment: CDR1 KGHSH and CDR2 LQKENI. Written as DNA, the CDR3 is TGTGCCAGCTCACTTCCGGGACTAGCGCTTACCTACGAGCAGTACTTC. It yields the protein CASSLPGLALTYEQYF.

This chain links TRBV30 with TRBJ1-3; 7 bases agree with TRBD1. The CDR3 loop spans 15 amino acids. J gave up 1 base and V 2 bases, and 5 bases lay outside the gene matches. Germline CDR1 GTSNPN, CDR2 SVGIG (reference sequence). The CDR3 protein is CAWSTGASSGNTIYF. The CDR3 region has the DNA TGTGCCTGGAGTACAGGGGCGAGTTCTGGAAACACCATATATTTT.

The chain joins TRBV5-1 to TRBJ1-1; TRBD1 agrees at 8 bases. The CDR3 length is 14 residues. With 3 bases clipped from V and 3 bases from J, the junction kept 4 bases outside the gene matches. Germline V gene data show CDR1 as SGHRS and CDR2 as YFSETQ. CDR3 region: CASSSGGLDTEAFF. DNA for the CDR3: TGCGCCAGCAGCTCAGGGGGCTTGGACACTGAAGCTTTCTTT.

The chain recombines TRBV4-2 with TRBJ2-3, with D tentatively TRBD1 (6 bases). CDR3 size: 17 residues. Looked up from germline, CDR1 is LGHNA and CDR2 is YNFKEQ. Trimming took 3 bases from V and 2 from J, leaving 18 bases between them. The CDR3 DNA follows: TGTGCCAGCAGCCAGGATCGGGACAACCACCTCACAGATACGCAGTATTTT. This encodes CASSQDRDNHLTDTQYF.